Many counts were recorded for the clone carrying this T cell receptor (beta chain). Its antigen is not identified. TCRdb itself ran the 5' RACE reads through MiXCR, one entry per CDR3 protein. The table shows 130,000 or so distinct CDR3 sequences, with 6.5% to 9% occurring only once. This sample was taken from a study of CD8 T cells in ankylosing spondylitis. Study-wide points: Matched synovial fluid from ankylosing spondylitis patients was reported to be enriched for disease-linked clones.

What was sequenced was blood, either unsorted or a sorted T cell fraction (not recorded which). This TCR derives from a male donor with ankylosing spondylitis or in good health (not recorded which).

CDR3 protein: CASRQRPDGRTAEAFF. The CDR3 DNA follows: TGTGCCAGCAGACAAAGGCCGGACGGACGAACCGCTGAAGCTTTCTTT. The genes are TRBV3-1 and TRBJ1-1; D is unclear. The V end lost 6 bases, the J end lost 6 bases, and 23 bases lay between the germline ends. Per the germline V gene, CDR1 is LGHDT and CDR2 is YNNKEL (reference sequence). The CDR3 runs to 16 residues.